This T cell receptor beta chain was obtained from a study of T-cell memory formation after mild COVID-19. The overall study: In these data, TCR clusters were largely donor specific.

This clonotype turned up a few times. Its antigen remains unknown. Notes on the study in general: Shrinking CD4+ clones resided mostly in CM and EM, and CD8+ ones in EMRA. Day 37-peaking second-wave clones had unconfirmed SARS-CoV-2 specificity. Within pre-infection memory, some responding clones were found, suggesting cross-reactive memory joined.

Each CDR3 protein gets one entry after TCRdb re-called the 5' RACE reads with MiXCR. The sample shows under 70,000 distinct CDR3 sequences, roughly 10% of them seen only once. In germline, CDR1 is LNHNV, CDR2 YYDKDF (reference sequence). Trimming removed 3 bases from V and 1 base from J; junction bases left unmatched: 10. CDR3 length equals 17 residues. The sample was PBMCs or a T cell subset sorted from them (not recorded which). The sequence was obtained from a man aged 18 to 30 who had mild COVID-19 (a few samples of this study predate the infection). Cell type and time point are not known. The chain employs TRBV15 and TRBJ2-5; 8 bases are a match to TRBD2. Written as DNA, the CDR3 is TGTGCCACCAGCAGGCTCCGGGCGGGGGGCCGCCAAGAGACCCAGTACTTC. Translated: CATSRLRAGGRQETQYF.